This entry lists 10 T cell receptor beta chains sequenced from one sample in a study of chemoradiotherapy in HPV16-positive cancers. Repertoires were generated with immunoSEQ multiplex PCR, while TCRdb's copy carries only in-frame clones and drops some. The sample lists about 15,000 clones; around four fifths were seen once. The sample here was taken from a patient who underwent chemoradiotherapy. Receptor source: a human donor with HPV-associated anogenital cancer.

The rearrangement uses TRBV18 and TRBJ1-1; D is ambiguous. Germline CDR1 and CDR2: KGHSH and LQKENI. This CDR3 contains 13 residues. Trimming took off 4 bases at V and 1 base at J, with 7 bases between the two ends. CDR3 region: CASSQGRNTEAFF. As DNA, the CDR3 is TGTGCCAGCTCACAGGGTAGGAACACTGAAGCTTTCTTT.

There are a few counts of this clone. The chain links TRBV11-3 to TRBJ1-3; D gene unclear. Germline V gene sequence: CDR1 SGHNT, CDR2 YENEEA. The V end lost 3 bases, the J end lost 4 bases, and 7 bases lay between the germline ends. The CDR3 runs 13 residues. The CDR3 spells CASSLGSGNTIYF. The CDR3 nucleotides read TGTGCCAGCAGCTTGGGGTCGGGAAACACCATATATTTT.

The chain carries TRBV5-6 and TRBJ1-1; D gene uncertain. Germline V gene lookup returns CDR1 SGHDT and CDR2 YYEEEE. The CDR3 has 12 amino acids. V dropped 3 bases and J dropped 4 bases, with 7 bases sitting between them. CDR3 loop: CASSYGSTEAFF. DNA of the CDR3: TGTGCCAGCAGCTACGGATCCACTGAAGCTTTCTTT. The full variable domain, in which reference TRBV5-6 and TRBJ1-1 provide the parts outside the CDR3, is DAGVTQSPTHLIKTRGQQVTLRCSPKSGHDTVSWYQQALGQGPQFIFQYYEEEERQRGNFPDRFSGHQFPNYSSELNVNALLLGDSALYLCASSYGSTEAFFGQGTRLTVV.

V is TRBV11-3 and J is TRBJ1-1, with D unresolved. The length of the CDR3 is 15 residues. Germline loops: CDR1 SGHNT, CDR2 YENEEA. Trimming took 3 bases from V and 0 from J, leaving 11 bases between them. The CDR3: CASSFKALLNTEAFF. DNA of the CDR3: TGTGCCAGCAGCTTTAAGGCCCTACTGAACACTGAAGCTTTCTTT.

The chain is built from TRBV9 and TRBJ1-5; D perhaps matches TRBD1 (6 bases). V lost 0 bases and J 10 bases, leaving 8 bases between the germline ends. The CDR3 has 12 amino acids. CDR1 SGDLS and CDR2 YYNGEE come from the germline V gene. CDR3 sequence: CASSVEGGPQHF. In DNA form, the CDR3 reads TGTGCCAGCAGCGTAGAGGGGGGACCCCAGCATTTT.

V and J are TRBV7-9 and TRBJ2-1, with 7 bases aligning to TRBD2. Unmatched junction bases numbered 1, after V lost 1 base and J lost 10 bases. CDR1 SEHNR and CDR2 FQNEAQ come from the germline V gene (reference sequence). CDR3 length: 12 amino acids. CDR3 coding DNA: TGTGCCAGCAGCTTAGTTAGCGGGGAGCAGTTCTTC. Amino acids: CASSLVSGEQFF.

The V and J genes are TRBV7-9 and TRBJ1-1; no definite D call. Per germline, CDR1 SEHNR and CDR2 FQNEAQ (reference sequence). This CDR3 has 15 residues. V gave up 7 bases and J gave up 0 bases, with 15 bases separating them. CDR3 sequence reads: CASTSSSSMNTEAFF. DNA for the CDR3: TGTGCCAGCACCTCCAGTTCTTCAATGAACACTGAAGCTTTCTTT.

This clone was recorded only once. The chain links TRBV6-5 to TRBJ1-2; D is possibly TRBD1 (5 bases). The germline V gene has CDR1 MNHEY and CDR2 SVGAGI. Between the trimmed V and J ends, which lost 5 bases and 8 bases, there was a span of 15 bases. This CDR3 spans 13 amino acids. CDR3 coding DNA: TGTGCCAGCAGTACGCAGGGTGTTCAGGGCTACACCTTC. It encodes CASSTQGVQGYTF.

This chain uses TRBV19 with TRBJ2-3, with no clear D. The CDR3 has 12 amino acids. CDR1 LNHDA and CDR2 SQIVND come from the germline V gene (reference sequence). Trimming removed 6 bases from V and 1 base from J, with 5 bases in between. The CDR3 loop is CASRDRTDTQYF. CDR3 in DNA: TGTGCCAGTAGGGACCGCACAGATACGCAGTATTTT. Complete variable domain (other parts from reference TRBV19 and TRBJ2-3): DGGITQSPKYLFRKEGQNVTLSCEQNLNHDAMYWYRQDPGQGLRLIYYSQIVNDFQKGDIAEGYSVSREKKESFPLTVTSAQKNPTAFYLCASRDRTDTQYFGPGTRLTVL.

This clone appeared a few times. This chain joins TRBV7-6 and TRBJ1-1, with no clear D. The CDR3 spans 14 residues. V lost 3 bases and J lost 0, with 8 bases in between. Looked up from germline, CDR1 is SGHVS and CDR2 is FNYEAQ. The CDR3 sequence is CASSLRALNTEAFF. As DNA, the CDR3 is TGTGCCAGCAGCTTGCGGGCCTTGAACACTGAAGCTTTCTTT.